This TCR beta chain came from a study of spatial heterogeneity in lung cancer. Study summary: Detection consistently yielded more beta chains than alpha chains. The average appearance count of each unique TCR and UMI combination in raw reads was more than 9.5. The study's findings and limits: Detection of ubiquitous tumor TCRs in blood was higher at resection than follow-up.

Germline lookup yields CDR1 DFQATT and CDR2 SNEGSKA (reference sequence). V lost 0 bases to trimming and J lost 3 bases; unmatched junction nucleotides: 0. The CDR3 sequence is 13 residues long. TCRdb independently ran MiXCR on the 5' RACE reads; one entry per CDR3 protein. The sample shows over 40,000 distinct CDR3 sequences, approximately 10% of them seen only once. Time point given: blood at routine non-recurrence follow-up after resection. Unsorted whole RNA from tumor, nontumor lung or frozen PBMC underwent sequencing. This clonotype was seen a handful of times. Its specificity is unknown. The sequences come from PBMCs, collected at follow-up. This TCR was sampled from a male donor with early-stage non-small cell lung cancer. The chain links TRBV20-1 to TRBJ2-7; 9 nucleotides match TRBD2. CDR3 region: CSARERGGYEQYF. The CDR3 bases are TGCAGTGCTAGAGAGCGGGGGGGCTACGAGCAGTACTTC.